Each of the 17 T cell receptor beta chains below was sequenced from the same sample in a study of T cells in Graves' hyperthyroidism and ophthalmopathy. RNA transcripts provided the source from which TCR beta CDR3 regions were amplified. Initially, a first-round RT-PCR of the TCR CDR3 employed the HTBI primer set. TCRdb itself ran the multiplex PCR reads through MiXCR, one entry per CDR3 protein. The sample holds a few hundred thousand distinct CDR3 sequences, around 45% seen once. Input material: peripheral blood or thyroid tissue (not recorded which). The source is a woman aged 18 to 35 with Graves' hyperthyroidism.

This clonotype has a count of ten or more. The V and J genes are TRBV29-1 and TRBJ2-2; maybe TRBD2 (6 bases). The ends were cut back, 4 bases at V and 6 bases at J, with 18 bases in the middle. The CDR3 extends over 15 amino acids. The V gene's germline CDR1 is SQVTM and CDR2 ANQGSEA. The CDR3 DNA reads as TGCAGCGTTGTGGCCGGGAGAGGAGGATCCGGGGAGCTGTTTTTT. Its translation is CSVVAGRGGSGELFF.

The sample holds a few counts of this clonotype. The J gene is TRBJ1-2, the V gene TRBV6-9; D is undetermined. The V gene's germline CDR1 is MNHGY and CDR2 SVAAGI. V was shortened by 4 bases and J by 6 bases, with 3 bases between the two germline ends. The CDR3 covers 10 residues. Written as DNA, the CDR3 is TGTGCCAGCAGTTTTAATGGCTACACCTTC. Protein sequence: CASSFNGYTF.

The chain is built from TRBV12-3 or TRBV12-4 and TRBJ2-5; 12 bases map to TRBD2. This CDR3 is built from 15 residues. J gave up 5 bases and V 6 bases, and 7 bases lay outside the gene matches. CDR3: CASRLGLAGKETQYF. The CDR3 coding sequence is TGTGCCAGCAGACTTGGACTAGCGGGAAAGGAGACCCAGTACTTC.

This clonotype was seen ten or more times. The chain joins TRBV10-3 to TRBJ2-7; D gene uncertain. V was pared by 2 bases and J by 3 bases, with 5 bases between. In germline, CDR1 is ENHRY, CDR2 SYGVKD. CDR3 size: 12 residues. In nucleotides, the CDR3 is TGTGCCATCAGTGAGGAAGGCTACGAGCAGTACTTC. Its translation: CAISEEGYEQYF.

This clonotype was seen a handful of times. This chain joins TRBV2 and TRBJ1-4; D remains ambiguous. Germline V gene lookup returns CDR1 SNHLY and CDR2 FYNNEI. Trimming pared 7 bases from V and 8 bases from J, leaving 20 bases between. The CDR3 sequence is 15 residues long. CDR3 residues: CASTPGGLNGEKLFF. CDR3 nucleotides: TGTGCCAGCACTCCGGGAGGGCTTAATGGAGAAAAACTGTTTTTT.

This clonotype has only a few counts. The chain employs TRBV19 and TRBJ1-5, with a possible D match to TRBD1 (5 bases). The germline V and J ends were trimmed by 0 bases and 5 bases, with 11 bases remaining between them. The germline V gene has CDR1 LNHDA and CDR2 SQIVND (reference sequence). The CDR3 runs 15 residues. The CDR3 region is CASSIDREGHQPQHF. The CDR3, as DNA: TGTGCCAGTAGTATAGACAGGGAGGGCCATCAGCCCCAGCATTTT.

CDR3 DNA sequence: TGCAGTGCTAGAGTCACCATTGGTAATGGCTACACCTTC. Protein sequence: CSARVTIGNGYTF. The V and J genes are TRBV20-1 and TRBJ1-2; D gene ambiguous. Per the germline V gene, CDR1 is DFQATT and CDR2 is SNEGSKA (reference sequence). V was pared by 1 base and J by 6 bases, with 12 bases between. The length of the CDR3 is 13 residues.

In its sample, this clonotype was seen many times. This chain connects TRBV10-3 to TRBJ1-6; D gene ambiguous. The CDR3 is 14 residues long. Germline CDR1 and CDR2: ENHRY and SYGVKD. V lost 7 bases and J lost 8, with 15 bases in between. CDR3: CAITQPDADSPLHF. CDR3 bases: TGTGCCATCACCCAACCGGACGCGGATTCACCCCTCCACTTT.

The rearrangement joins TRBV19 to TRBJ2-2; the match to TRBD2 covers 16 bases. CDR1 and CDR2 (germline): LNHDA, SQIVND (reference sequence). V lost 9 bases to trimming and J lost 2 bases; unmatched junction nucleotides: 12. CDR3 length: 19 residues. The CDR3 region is CASSDRGTSGRGNTGELFF. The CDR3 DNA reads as TGTGCCAGCAGCGACCGGGGGACTAGCGGGAGGGGAAACACCGGGGAGCTGTTTTTT.

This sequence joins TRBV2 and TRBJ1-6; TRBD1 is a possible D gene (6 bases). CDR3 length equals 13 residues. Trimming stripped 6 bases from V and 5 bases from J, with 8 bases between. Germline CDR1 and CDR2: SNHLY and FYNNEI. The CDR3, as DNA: TGTGCCAGCAGCCGGGACAATAATTCACCCCTCCACTTT. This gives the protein CASSRDNNSPLHF.

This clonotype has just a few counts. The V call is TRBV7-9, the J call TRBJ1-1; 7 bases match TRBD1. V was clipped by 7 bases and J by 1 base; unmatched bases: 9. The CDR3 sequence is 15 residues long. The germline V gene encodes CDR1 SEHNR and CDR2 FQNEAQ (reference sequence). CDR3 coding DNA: TGTGCCAGCAACGTGCCGGACAGGCGGAACACTGAAGCTTTCTTT. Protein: CASNVPDRRNTEAFF.

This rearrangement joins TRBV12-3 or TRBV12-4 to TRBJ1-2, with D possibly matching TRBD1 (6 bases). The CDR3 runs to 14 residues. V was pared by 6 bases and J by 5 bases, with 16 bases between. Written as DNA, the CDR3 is TGTGCCAGCAGCCACGTGACAGGAACGTATGGCTACACCTTC. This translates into CASSHVTGTYGYTF.

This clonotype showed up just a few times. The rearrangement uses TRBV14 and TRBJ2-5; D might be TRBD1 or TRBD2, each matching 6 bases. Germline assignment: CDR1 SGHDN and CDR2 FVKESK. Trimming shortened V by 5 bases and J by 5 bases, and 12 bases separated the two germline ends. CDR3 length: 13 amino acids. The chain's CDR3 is CASSFLGGETQYF. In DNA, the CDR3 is TGTGCCAGCAGCTTTCTGGGGGGCGAGACCCAGTACTTC.

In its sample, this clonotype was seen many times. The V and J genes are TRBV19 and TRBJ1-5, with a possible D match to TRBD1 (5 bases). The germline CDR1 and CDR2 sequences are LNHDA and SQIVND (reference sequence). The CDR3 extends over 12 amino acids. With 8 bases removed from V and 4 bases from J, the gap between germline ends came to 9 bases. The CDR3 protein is CASRGINQPQHF. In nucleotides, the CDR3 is TGTGCCAGTCGGGGCATTAATCAGCCCCAGCATTTT. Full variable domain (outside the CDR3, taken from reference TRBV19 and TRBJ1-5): DGGITQSPKYLFRKEGQNVTLSCEQNLNHDAMYWYRQDPGQGLRLIYYSQIVNDFQKGDIAEGYSVSREKKESFPLTVTSAQKNPTAFYLCASRGINQPQHFGDGTRLSIL.

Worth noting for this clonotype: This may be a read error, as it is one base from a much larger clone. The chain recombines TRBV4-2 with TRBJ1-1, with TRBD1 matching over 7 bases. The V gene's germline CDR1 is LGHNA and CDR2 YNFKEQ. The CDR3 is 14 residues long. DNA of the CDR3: TGTGCCAGCAGCCTCGGACAGGTTCGACCTGAAGCTCTCTTT. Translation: CASSLGQVRPEALF.

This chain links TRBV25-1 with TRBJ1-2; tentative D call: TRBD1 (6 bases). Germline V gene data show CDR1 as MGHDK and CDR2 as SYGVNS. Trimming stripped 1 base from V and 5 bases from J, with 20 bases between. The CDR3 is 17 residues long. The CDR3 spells CASSELDARTVLYGYTF. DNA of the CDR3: TGTGCCAGCAGTGAATTAGACGCTAGGACAGTGCTTTATGGCTACACCTTC.

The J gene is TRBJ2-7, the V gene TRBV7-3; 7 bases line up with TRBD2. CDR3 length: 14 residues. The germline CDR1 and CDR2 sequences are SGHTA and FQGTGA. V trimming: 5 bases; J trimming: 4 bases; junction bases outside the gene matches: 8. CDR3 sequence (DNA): TGTGCCAGCAGCCCTGACACCGGGGGGTACGAGCAGTACTTC. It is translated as CASSPDTGGYEQYF. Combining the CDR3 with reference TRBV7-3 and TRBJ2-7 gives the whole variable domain GAGVSQTPSNKVTEKGKYVELRCDPISGHTALYWYRQSLGQGPEFLIYFQGTGAADDSGLPNDRFFAVRPEGSVSTLKIQRTERGDSAVYLCASSPDTGGYEQYFGPGTRLTVT.